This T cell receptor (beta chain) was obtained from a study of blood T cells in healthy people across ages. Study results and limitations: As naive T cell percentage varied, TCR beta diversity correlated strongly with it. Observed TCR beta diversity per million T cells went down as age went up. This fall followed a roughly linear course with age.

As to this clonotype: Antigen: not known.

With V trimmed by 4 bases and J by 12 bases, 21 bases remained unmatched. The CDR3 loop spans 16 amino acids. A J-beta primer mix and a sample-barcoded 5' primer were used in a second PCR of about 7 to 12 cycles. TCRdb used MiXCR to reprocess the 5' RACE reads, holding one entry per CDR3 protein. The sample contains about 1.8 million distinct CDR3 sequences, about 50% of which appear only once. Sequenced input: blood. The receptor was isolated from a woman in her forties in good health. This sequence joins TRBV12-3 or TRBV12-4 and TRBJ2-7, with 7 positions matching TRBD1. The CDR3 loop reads CASSSQTGKAKNIRYF. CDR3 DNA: TGTGCCAGCAGTTCCCAGACAGGGAAAGCCAAAAACATTCGGTACTTC.